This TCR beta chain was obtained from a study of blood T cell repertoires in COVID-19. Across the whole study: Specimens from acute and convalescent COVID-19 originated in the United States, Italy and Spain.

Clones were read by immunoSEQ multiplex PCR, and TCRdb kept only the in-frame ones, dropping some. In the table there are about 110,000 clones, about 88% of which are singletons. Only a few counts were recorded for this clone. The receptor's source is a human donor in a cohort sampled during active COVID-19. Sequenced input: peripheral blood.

As DNA, the CDR3 is TGTGCCAGCAGCCCCGGACAGGCAAACACCGGGGAGCTGTTTTTT. As protein: CASSPGQANTGELFF. The rearrangement links TRBV7-8 to TRBJ2-2, with 7 bases that match TRBD1. CDR1 and CDR2 from the germline V gene are SGHVS and FQNEAQ. Trimming cost V 5 bases and J 2 bases; bases outside gene matches: 5. The CDR3 length is 15 residues.